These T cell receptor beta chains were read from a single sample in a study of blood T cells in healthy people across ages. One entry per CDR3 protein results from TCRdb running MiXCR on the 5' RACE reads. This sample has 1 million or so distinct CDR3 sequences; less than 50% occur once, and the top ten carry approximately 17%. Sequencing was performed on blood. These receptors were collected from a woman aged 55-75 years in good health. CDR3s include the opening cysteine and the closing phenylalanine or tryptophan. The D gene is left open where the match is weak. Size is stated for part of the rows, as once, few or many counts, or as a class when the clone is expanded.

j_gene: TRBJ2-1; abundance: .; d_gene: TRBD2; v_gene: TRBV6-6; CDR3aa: CASRPSASGSRGNEQFF; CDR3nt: TGTGCCAGCAGACCCTCCGCTAGCGGGAGTCGGGGCAATGAGCAGTTCTTC
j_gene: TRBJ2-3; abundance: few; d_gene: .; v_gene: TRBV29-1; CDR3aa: CSVVGRSTDTQYF; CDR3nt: TGCAGCGTTGTTGGACGGTCCACAGATACGCAGTATTTT
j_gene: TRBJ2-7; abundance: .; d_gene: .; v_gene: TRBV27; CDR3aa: CVSSADGGPYEQYF; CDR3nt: TGTGTCAGCAGTGCGGACGGAGGTCCCTACGAGCAGTACTTC
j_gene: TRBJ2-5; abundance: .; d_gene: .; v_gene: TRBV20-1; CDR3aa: CSADGQETQYF; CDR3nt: TGCAGTGCCGACGGTCAAGAGACCCAGTACTTC
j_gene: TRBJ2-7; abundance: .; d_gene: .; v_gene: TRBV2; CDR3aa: CASSEGQLSSDEQYF; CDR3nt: TGTGCCAGCAGTGAAGGCCAGCTGAGCTCCGACGAGCAGTACTTC
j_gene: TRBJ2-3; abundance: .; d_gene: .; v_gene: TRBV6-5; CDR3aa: CASSYEGADTQYF; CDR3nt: TGTGCCAGCAGTTATGAGGGTGCAGATACGCAGTATTTT
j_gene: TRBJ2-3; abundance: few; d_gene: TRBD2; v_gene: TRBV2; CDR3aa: CASSRTGGNTDTQYF; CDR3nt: TGTGCCAGCAGCCGAACGGGGGGAAACACAGATACGCAGTATTTT
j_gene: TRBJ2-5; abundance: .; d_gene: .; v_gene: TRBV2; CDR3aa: CASRRGEETQYF; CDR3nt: TGTGCCAGCCGAAGGGGAGAAGAGACCCAGTACTTC
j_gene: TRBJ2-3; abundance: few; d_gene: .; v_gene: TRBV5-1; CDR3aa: CASSLRDGGNTQYF; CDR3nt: TGCGCCAGCAGCTTGCGGGATGGGGGTAATACGCAGTATTTT
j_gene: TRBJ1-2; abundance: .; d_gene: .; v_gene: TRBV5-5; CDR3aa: CASSLVGWDGYTF; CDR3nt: TGTGCCAGCAGCTTGGTTGGGTGGGATGGCTACACCTTC
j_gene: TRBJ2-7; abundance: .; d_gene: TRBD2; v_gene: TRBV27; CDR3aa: CACSLTSGSAYEQYF; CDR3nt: TGTGCCTGCAGTTTGACTAGCGGGAGCGCCTACGAGCAGTACTTC
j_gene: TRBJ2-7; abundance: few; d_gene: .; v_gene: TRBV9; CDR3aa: CASSVGARVYEQYF; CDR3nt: TGTGCCAGCAGCGTAGGAGCCAGGGTGTACGAGCAGTACTTC
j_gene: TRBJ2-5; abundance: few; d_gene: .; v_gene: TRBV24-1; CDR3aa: CATSDSGARETQYF; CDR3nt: TGTGCCACCAGTGATTCAGGGGCGCGGGAGACCCAGTACTTC
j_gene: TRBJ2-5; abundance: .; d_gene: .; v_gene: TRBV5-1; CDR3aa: CASSLVVGLQETQYF; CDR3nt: TGCGCCAGCAGCTTGGTCGTGGGTCTCCAAGAGACCCAGTACTTC
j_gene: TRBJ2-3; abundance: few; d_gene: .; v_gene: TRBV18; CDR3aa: CASSPGMIDTQYF; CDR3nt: TGTGCCAGCTCACCGGGAATGATAGATACGCAGTATTTT
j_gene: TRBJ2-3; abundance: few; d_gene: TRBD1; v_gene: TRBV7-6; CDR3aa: CASSWTGGGTDTQYF; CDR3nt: TGTGCCAGCAGCTGGACAGGGGGCGGCACAGATACGCAGTATTTT
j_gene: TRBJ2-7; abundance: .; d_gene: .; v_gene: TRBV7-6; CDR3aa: CASSLASGGEGYEQYF; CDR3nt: TGTGCCAGCAGCTTAGCTTCTGGCGGCGAAGGCTACGAGCAGTACTTC
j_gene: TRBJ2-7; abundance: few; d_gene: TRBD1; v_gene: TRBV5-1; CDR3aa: CASSLAGQNYYEQYF; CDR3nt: TGCGCCAGCAGCTTGGCGGGACAGAACTACTACGAGCAGTACTTC
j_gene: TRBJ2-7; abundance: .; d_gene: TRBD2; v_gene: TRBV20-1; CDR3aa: CSARDPGLADYNEQYF; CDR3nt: TGCAGTGCTAGAGATCCCGGACTAGCGGACTACAATGAGCAGTACTTC
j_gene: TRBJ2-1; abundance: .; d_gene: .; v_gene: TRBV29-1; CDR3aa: CSSGRSSPYNEQFF; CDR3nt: TGCAGCTCGGGGAGGAGCAGCCCTTACAATGAGCAGTTCTTC
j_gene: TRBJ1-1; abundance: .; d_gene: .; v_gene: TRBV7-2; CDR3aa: CASSLYGNTEAFF; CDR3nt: TGTGCCAGCAGCTTGTATGGGAACACTGAAGCTTTCTTT
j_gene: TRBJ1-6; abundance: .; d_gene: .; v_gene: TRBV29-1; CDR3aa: CSVVPRGLDSDYNSPLHF; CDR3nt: TGCAGCGTTGTGCCTCGTGGGCTGGACAGTGACTATAATTCACCCCTCCACTTT
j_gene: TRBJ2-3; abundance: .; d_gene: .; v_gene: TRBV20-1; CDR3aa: CSAKGADTQYF; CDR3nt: TGCAGTGCTAAAGGCGCAGATACGCAGTATTTT
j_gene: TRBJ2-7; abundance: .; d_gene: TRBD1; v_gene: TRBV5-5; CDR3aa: CASMLTGASYEQYF; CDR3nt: TGTGCCAGCATGTTAACAGGGGCGTCCTACGAGCAGTACTTC
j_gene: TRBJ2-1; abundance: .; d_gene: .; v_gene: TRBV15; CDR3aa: CATGGVNYNEQFF; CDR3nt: TGTGCCACCGGAGGGGTCAACTACAATGAGCAGTTCTTC
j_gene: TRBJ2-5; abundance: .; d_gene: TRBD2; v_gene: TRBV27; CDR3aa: CASSSRLTSGRVRETQYF; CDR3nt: TGTGCCAGCAGTTCCCGCCTGACTAGCGGGAGGGTACGAGAGACCCAGTACTTC
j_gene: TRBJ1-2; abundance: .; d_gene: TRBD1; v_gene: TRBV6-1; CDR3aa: CASSPLLFPGQGTYGYTF; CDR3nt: TGTGCCAGCAGCCCGTTGTTGTTTCCGGGACAGGGGACCTATGGCTACACCTTC
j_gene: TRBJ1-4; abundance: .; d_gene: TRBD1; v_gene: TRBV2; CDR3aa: CASSEIGTGARKLFF; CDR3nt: TGTGCCAGCAGTGAAATTGGGACAGGGGCGAGAAAACTGTTTTTT
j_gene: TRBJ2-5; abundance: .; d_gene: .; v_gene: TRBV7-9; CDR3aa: CASSPDDSQETQYF; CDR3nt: TGTGCCAGCAGCCCTGACGACAGCCAAGAGACCCAGTACTTC
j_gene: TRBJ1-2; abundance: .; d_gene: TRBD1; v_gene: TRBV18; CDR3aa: CASSPVTGGYTF; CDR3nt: TGTGCCAGCTCACCAGTGACAGGGGGCTACACCTTC
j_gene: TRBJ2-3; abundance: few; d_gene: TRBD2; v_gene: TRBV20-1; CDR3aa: CSARVAGTRADTQYF; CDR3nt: TGCAGTGCTAGAGTAGCGGGGACAAGGGCAGATACGCAGTATTTT
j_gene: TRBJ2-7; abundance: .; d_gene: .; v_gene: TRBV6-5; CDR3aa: CASSYYPGREQYF; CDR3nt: TGTGCCAGCAGTTACTACCCGGGTCGGGAGCAGTACTTC
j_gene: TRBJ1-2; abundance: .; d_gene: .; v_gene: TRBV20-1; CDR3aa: CSAKLGLLSDYGYTF; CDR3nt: TGCAGTGCTAAATTGGGGCTTTTGTCGGACTATGGCTACACCTTC
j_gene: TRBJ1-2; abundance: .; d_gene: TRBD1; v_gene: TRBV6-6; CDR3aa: CASSYPTGSADYGYTF; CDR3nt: TGTGCCAGCAGTTACCCGACAGGGTCGGCGGACTATGGCTACACCTTC
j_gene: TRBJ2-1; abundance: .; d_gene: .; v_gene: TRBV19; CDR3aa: CASSIGVGNEQFF; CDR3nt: TGTGCCAGTAGTATAGGTGTTGGGAATGAGCAGTTCTTC
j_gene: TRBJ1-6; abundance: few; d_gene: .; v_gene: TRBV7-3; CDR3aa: CASSLTSSSPLHF; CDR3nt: TGTGCCAGCAGCTTAACATCATCTTCACCCCTCCACTTT
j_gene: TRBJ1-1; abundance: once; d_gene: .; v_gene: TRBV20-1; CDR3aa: CSAIRTGGTEAFF; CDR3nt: TGCAGTGCTATCAGGACTGGGGGCACTGAAGCTTTCTTT
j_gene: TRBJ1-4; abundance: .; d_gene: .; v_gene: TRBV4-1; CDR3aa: CASSPGAGIATNEKLFF; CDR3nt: TGCGCCAGCAGCCCTGGGGCAGGCATTGCAACTAATGAAAAACTGTTTTTT